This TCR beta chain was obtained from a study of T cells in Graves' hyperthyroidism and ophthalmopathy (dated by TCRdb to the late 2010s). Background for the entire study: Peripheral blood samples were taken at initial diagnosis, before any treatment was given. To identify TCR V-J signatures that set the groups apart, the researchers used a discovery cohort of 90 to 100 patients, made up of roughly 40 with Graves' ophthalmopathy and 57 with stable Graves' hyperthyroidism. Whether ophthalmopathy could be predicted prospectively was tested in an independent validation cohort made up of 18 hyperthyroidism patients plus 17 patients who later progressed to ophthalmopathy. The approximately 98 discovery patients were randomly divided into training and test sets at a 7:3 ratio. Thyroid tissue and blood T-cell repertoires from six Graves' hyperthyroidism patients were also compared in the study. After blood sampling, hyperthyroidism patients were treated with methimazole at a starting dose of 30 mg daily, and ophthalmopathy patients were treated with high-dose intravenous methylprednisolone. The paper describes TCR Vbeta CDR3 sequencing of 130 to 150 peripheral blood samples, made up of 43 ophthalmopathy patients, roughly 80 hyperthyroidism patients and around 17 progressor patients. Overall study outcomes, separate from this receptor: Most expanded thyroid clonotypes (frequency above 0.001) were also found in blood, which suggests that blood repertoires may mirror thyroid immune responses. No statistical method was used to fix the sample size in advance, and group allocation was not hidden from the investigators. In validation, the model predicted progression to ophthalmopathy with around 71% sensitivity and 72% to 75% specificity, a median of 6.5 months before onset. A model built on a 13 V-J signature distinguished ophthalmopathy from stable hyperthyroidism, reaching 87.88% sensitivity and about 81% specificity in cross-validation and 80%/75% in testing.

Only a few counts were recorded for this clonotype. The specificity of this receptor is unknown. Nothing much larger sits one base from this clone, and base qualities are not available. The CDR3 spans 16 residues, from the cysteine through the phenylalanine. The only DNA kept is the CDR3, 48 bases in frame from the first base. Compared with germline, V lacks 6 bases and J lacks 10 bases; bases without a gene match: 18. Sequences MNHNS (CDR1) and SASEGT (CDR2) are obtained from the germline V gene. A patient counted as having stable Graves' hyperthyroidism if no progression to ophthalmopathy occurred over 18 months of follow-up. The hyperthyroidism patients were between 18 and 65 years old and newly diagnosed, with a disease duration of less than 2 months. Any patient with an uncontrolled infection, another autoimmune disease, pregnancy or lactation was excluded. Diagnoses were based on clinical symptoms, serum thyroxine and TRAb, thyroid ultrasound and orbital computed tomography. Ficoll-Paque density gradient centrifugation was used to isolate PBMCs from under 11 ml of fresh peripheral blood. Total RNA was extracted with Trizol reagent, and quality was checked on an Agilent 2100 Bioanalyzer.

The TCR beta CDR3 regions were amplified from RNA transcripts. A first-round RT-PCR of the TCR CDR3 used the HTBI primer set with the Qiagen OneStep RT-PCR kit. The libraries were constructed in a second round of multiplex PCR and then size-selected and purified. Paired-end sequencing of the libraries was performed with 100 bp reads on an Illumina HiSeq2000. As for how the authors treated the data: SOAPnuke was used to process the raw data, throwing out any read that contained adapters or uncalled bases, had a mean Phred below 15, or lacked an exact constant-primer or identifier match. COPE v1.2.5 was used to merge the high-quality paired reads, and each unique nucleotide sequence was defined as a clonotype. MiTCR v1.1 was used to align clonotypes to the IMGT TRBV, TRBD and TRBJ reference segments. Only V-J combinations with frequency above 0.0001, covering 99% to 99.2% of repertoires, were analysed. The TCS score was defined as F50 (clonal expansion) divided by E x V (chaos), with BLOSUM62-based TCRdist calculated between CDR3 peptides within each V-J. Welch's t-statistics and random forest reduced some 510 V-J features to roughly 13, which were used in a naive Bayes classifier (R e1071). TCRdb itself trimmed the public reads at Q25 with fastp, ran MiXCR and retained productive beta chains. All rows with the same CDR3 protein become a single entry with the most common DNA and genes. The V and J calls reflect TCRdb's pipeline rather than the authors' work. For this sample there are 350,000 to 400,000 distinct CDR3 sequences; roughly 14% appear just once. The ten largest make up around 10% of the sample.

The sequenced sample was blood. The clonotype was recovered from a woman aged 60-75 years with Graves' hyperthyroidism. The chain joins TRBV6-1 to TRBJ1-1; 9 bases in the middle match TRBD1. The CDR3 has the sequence CASSRKSGQGSRRAFF. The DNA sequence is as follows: TGTGCCAGCAGCCGAAAATCGGGACAGGGCTCGAGGAGAGCTTTCTTT.